Included here is one T cell receptor beta chain sequence, with context. Its antigen remains unknown. This record comes from a study of tumor-infiltrating lymphocytes in glioblastoma multiforme. Three nested ARM-PCR rounds with V-beta and C-beta primers built TCRB libraries. TCRB-specific cDNA synthesis used around 0.5 ug of total RNA. No unique molecular identifiers were described for these TCRB libraries. TCRdb passed the multiplex PCR reads through MiXCR, listing each CDR3 protein once. Of fewer than 40,000 distinct CDR3 sequences listed, 60% to 75% are singletons. Notes on the study in general: Functional subtype sorting of these T cells was not performed.

Germline CDR1 is SGHDT and CDR2 is YYEEEE. The CDR3 is 14 residues long. V lost 2 bases and J 0 bases, leaving 6 bases between the germline ends. The source is a male donor with glioblastoma. This chain connects TRBV5-6 to TRBJ2-1; D is unresolved. The sample consisted of brain tumor tissue. The CDR3 sequence: CASSFGRSYNEQFF. In DNA form, the CDR3 reads TGTGCCAGCAGCTTTGGGCGCTCCTACAATGAGCAGTTCTTC.